This T cell receptor (beta chain) was sequenced in a study of blood T cell repertoires in COVID-19. For the study at large: There were acute and convalescent COVID-19 samples, and they came from the United States, Italy and Spain. From T cells, B-cell-depleted T cells, or PBMCs came the material, which was cDNA or gDNA.

The CDR3 spans 15 residues. In germline, CDR1 is SGHTA, CDR2 FQGTGA. Unmatched junction bases numbered 10, after V lost 6 bases and J lost 3 bases. Authors' methods: Estimated nucleated cell counts came from reference gene primer amplification. Sequencing used immunoSEQ multiplex PCR; TCRdb keeps in-frame clones, though not all of them. Clone size and the V and J calls come from that table; the DNA yielded D and trimming. Among about 160,000 clones listed, over 80% were seen once. This TCR was sampled from a woman of 80 years or more with active or convalescent COVID-19. The chain combines TRBV7-3 with TRBJ2-7, with 8 bases matching TRBD1. The sample was peripheral blood. The CDR3 here is CASRSGTGADYEQYF. The CDR3 nucleotides are TGTGCCAGCAGATCCGGGACAGGCGCAGACTACGAGCAGTACTTC. Combining the CDR3 with reference TRBV7-3 and TRBJ2-7 gives the whole variable domain GAGVSQTPSNKVTEKGKYVELRCDPISGHTALYWYRQSLGQGPEFLIYFQGTGAADDSGLPNDRFFAVRPEGSVSTLKIQRTERGDSAVYLCASRSGTGADYEQYFGPGTRLTVT.